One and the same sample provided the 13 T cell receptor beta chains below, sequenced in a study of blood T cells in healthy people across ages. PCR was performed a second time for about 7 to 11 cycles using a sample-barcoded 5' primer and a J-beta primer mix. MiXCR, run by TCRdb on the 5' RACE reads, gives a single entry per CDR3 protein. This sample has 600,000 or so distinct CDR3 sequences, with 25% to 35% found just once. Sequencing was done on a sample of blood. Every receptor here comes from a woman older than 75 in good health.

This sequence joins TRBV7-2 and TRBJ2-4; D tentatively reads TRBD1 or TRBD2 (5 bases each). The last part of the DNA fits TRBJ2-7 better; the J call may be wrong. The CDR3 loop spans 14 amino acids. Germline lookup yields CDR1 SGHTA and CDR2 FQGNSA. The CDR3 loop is CASSPGAAVYEQYF. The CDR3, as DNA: TGTGCCAGCAGCCCCGGGGCAGCCGTCTACGAGCAGTACTTC.

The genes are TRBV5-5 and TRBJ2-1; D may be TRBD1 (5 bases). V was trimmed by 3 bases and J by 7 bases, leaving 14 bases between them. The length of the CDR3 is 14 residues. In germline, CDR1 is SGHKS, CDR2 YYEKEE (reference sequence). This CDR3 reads CASSSTWGLNEQFF. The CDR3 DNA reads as TGTGCCAGCAGCTCGACCTGGGGCCTAAATGAGCAGTTCTTC.

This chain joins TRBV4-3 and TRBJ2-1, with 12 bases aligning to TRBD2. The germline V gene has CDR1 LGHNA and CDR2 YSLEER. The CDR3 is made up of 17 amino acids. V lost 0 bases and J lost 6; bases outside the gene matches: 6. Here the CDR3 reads CASSQDRLAGGFNEQFF. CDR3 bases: TGCGCCAGCAGCCAAGATAGGCTAGCGGGAGGGTTCAATGAGCAGTTCTTC.

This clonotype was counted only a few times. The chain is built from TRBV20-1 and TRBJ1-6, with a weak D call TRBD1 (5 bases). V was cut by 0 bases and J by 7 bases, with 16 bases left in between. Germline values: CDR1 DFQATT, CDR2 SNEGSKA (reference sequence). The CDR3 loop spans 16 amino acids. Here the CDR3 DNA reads TGCAGTGCTAGAGATTTGGGCCAGGGAGGGAATTCACCCCTCCACTTT. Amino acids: CSARDLGQGGNSPLHF.

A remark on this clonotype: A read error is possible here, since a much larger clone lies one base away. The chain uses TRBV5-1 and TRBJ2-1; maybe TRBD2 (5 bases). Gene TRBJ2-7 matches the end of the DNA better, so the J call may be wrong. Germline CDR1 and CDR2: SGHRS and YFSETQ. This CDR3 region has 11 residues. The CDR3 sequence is CAGSDYNEQYF. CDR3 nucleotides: TGCGCCGGCAGCGACTACAATGAGCAGTACTTC.

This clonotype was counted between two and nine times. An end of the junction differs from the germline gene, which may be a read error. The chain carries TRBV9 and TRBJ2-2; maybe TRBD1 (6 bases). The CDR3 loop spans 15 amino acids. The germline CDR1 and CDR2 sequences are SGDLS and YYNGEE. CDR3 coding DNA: TGTACCAGCAGTGCCCGGGACAAGGGCACCGGGGAGCTGTTTTTT. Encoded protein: CTSSARDKGTGELFF.

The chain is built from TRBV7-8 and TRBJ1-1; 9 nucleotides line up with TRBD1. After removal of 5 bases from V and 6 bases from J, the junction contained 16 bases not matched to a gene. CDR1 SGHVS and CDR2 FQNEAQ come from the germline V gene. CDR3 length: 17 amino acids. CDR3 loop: CASSRHTGQGGRAEAFF. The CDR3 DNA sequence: TGTGCCAGCAGCAGACACACGGGACAGGGAGGGAGGGCTGAAGCTTTCTTT.

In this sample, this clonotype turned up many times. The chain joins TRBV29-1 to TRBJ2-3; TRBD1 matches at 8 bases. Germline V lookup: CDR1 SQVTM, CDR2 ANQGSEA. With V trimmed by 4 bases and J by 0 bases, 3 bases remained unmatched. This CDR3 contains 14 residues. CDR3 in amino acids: CSVAQGASTDTQYF. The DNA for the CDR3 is TGCAGCGTTGCTCAGGGGGCCAGCACAGATACGCAGTATTTT.

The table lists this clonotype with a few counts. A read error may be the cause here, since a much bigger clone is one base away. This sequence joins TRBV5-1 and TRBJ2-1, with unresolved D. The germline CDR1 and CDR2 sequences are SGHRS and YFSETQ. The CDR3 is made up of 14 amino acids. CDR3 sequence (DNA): TGCGCCAGCAGCTTTTTTGCGGCTTTGGGTGAGCGGTTCTTC. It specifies CASSFFAALGERFF.

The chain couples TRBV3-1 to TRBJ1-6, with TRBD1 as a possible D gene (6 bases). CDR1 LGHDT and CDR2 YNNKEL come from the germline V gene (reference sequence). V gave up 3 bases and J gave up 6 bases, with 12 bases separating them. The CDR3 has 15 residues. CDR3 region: CASSQGAGANSPLHF. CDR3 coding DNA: TGTGCCAGCAGCCAGGGGGCAGGGGCTAATTCACCCCTCCACTTT.

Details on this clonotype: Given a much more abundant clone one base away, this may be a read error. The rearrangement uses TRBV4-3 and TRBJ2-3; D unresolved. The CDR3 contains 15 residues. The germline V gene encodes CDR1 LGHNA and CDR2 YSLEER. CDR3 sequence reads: CASSQDLTSTDTRYF. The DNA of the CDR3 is TGCGCCAGCAGCCAAGATCTAACGAGCACAGATACGCGGTATTTT.

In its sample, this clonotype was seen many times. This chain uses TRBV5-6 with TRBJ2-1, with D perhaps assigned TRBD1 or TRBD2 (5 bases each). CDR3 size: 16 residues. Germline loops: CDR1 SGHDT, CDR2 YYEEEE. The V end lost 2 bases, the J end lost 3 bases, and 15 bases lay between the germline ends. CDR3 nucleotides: TGTGCCAGCAGCTTTCGGGGCTTACTAGGCTACAATGAGCAGTTCTTC. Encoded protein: CASSFRGLLGYNEQFF.

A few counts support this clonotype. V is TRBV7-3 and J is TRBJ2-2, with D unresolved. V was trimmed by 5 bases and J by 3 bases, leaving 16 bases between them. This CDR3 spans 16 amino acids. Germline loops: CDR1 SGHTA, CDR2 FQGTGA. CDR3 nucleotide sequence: TGTGCCAGCAGCCTGCGTTTCCCGGGCCACACCGGGGAGCTGTTTTTT. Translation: CASSLRFPGHTGELFF.